This T cell receptor (beta chain) was found in a study of breast tumors, draining lymph nodes, adjacent tissues. Via MiXCR, TCRdb re-called the multiplex PCR reads, giving one row per CDR3 protein. The top ten hold 2.6% of the sample, which has about 150,000 distinct CDR3 sequences, 20% to 25% seen once. Axillary draining lymph nodes of breast cancer patients supplied the node samples. CDR1 and CDR2 (germline): LNHNV, YYDKDF (reference sequence). The CDR3 is 15 residues long. J gave up 7 bases and V 1 base, and 7 bases lay outside the gene matches. This clonotype was seen just once. Since a much larger clone is just one base distant, this may be a read error. Given the absence of the conserved phenylalanine or tryptophan at the CDR3 end, a read error is likely.

This TCR was sampled from a female donor with breast cancer. Some clones in this sample may be carry-over from other donors' samples. This rearrangement joins TRBV15 to TRBJ1-5, with 7 nucleotides matching TRBD1. Sample: axillary lymph node tissue. The CDR3 spells CATSRGPTGLQPQHL. For the CDR3, the DNA is TGTGCCACCAGCAGAGGACCGACAGGGCTCCAGCCCCAGCATCTT.